This T cell receptor (beta chain) came from a study of T cells after yellow fever vaccination. In TCRdb, the 5' RACE reads were re-called with MiXCR into one record per CDR3 protein. The sample yields roughly 180,000 distinct CDR3 sequences, 5.5% to 7.5% seen once. Trimming took 1 base from V and 4 from J, leaving 17 bases between them. Germline lookup yields CDR1 SQVTM and CDR2 ANQGSEA. The CDR3 is 16 amino acids. This clonotype showed up many times. This chain links TRBV29-1 with TRBJ2-1; tentatively, D is TRBD1 or TRBD2 (6 bases each). The source material was CD4+ T cells sorted from PBMCs, sampled on the day of the first yellow fever vaccination. This clonotype was obtained from a man aged 18 to 30 who received the YFV17D yellow fever vaccine. CDR3 DNA: TGCAGCGTTGAAGTCCACGGGGGCGGCGGGTACAATGAGCAGTTCTTC. Its protein product is CSVEVHGGGGYNEQFF.